The sequence of this TCR beta chain was determined in a study of cytomegalovirus exposure and HLA in healthy donors. Broader study findings: Reports indicate that TCR beta sequences accurately predicted the HLA-A and HLA-B alleles of most subjects. The availability of immune exposure information extended only to CMV serostatus. HLA restriction was apparent for most CMV-associated TCR beta chains in a later analysis. When a later analysis compared HLA-associated TCR beta chains with equally common others, the HLA-associated chains turned out to be more clonally expanded and to have lower generation probabilities.

In regard to this clone: As yet, its antigen is unknown.

The PCR employed 60 Vbeta primers together with 13 Jbeta primers. Libraries were prepared by immunoSEQ multiplex PCR; TCRdb keeps only in-frame clonotypes and omits some of them. This sample carries about 210,000 clones, roughly 86% of them seen once, and the ten largest clones take more than 3%. Trimming cost V 1 base and J 7 bases; bases outside gene matches: 7. Germline loops: CDR1 SNHLY, CDR2 FYNNEI. This CDR3 is 15 amino acids long. Sequencing was performed on PBMCs. The chain is built from TRBV2 and TRBJ2-5; the match to TRBD2 covers 9 bases. The receptor was derived from a man aged 40-49 years in good health and CMV-seropositive. The CDR3 DNA is TGTGCCAGCAGTGAAGTGGTTAGCGGGAGTGGGACCCAGTACTTC. It translates to CASSEVVSGSGTQYF.